These 27 T cell receptor beta chains share one sample of origin, sequenced in a study of identifying expanded T cells in peripheral blood. Clones were sequenced by immunoSEQ multiplex PCR, and TCRdb holds only the in-frame ones, with some missing. The profile shows about 110,000 clones, 88% of them singletons. Sequenced: blood. These receptors all stem from a person aged 18 to 75 in good health.

CDR3 protein: CASGLPGGTSSYNEQFF. Here the CDR3 DNA reads TGTGCCAGCGGGCTCCCGGGGGGGACTAGCTCCTACAATGAGCAGTTCTTC. The rearrangement joins TRBV28 to TRBJ2-1, with 8 bases lining up with TRBD2. This CDR3 comprises 17 residues. Germline trimming cut 8 bases from V and 0 bases from J; bases unmatched to any gene: 12. Germline CDR1 and CDR2: MDHEN and SYDVKM. Together with reference TRBV28 and TRBJ2-1, the CDR3 gives the full variable domain: DVKVTQSSRYLVKRTGEKVFLECVQDMDHENMFWYRQDPGLGLRLIYFSYDVKMKEKGDIPEGYSVSREKKERFSLILESASTNQTSMYLCASGLPGGTSSYNEQFFGPGTRLTVL.

The chain employs TRBV5-1 and TRBJ2-5; D not certain. Germline assignment: CDR1 SGHRS and CDR2 YFSETQ. The CDR3 is 14 amino acids. Trimming left V 3 bases short and J 3 bases short, with 12 bases between. The CDR3 DNA sequence: TGCGCCAGCAGCTCCCCGCCAGTGGAAGAGACCCAGTACTTC. The encoded protein is CASSSPPVEETQYF.

This rearrangement joins TRBV2 to TRBJ2-3, with a weak D call TRBD2 (6 bases). The CDR3 extends over 12 amino acids. Germline lookup yields CDR1 SNHLY and CDR2 FYNNEI. Trimming cost V 6 bases and J 6 bases, with 10 bases left between them. In DNA form, the CDR3 reads TGTGCCAGCAGGGGCGGAGGGGATACGCAGTATTTT. This sequence encodes CASRGGGDTQYF. The whole variable domain, remainder taken from reference TRBV2 and TRBJ2-3, is EPEVTQTPSHQVTQMGQEVILRCVPISNHLYFYWYRQILGQKVEFLVSFYNNEISEKSEIFDDQFSVERPDGSNFTLKIRSTKLEDSAMYFCASRGGGDTQYFGPGTRLTVL.

The rearrangement joins TRBV6-5 to TRBJ2-3, with TRBD1 as a possible D gene (6 bases). The germline CDR1 and CDR2 sequences are MNHEY and SVGAGI. The CDR3 covers 16 residues. Trimming cost V 1 base and J 2 bases, with 13 bases left between them. Here the CDR3 reads CASSYFRGDPTDTQYF. In DNA, the CDR3 is TGTGCCAGCAGTTACTTCAGGGGCGATCCCACAGATACGCAGTATTTT.

This clone has a single count. The chain couples TRBV18 to TRBJ1-5; D not resolved. This CDR3 spans 14 amino acids. V lost 4 bases and J 4 bases, leaving 11 bases between the germline ends. Germline V gene sequence: CDR1 KGHSH, CDR2 LQKENI. This chain's CDR3 is CASSLRLTNQPQHF. The CDR3 nucleotides are TGTGCCAGCTCACTGCGACTGACTAATCAGCCCCAGCATTTT.

The CDR3 spells CAGTGRYYEQYF. The CDR3 region has the DNA TGTGCCGGGACAGGGCGTTACTACGAGCAGTACTTC. This sequence joins TRBV2 and TRBJ2-7; the match to TRBD1 covers 9 bases. The CDR3 sequence is 12 residues long. Germline V lookup: CDR1 SNHLY, CDR2 FYNNEI. V shed 11 bases and J 3 bases; nucleotides not matched to a gene: 5.

The chain links TRBV10-3 to TRBJ2-7; D perhaps matches TRBD1 (7 bases). This CDR3 has 15 amino acids. Trimming pared 6 bases from V and 0 bases from J, leaving 15 bases between. Germline assignment: CDR1 ENHRY and CDR2 SYGVKD. CDR3 residues: CAIRDGTAGSYEQYF. The CDR3 region has the DNA TGTGCCATCAGAGACGGGACAGCGGGCTCCTACGAGCAGTACTTC.

V gene TRBV14 combines with J gene TRBJ2-4; D is ambiguous. V dropped 1 base and J dropped 6 bases, with 4 bases sitting between them. Germline V CDR1 and CDR2: SGHDN, FVKESK. The CDR3 is 12 residues long. The CDR3 region is CASSQVVNIQYF. CDR3 bases: TGTGCCAGCAGCCAAGTTGTAAACATTCAGTACTTC.

The chain couples TRBV7-6 to TRBJ1-4; 9 bases align to TRBD1. Germline V gene data show CDR1 as SGHVS and CDR2 as FNYEAQ. The CDR3 loop spans 16 amino acids. With 3 bases clipped from V and 2 bases from J, the junction kept 4 bases outside the gene matches. CDR3 sequence reads: CASSFRQGGTNEKLFF. CDR3 in DNA: TGTGCCAGCAGCTTCCGACAGGGGGGTACTAATGAAAAACTGTTTTTT.

The V call is TRBV29-1, the J call TRBJ2-7, with D unclear. The V gene's germline CDR1 is SQVTM and CDR2 ANQGSEA. CDR3 length equals 12 residues. Trimming removed 4 bases from V and 1 base from J, with 8 bases in between. This CDR3 is CSVGGISYEQYF. CDR3 nucleotides: TGCAGCGTTGGTGGCATTTCCTACGAGCAGTACTTC.

The genes are TRBV5-8 and TRBJ2-7, with 7 bases lining up with TRBD1. CDR3 length: 14 residues. Germline V gives CDR1 SGHTS, CDR2 YDEGEE. V lost 3 bases and J lost 3; bases outside the gene matches: 6. This CDR3 is CASSSDRVVYEQYF. DNA of the CDR3: TGTGCCAGCAGCTCTGACAGGGTAGTCTACGAGCAGTACTTC.

The rearrangement uses TRBV19 and TRBJ2-2; D ambiguous. Per germline, CDR1 LNHDA and CDR2 SQIVND (reference sequence). CDR3 length: 11 residues. V was pared by 1 base and J by 8 bases, with 2 bases between. The CDR3 here is CASSIAGELFF. The CDR3 coding sequence is TGTGCCAGTAGTATAGCAGGGGAGCTGTTTTTT.

This chain connects TRBV28 to TRBJ2-1; D not resolved. V dropped 9 bases and J dropped 5 bases, with 17 bases sitting between them. This CDR3 has 14 amino acids. Germline V gene sequence: CDR1 MDHEN, CDR2 SYDVKM. CDR3 coding DNA: TGTGCCAGTCTCTCCACGGGCCTCAACAATGAGCAGTTCTTC. Translating it yields CASLSTGLNNEQFF.

This clone was counted a few times. The chain recombines TRBV7-2 with TRBJ1-1, with D unclear. This CDR3 is built from 11 residues. Trimming cost V 3 bases and J 3 bases, with 2 bases left between them. Germline lookup yields CDR1 SGHTA and CDR2 FQGNSA. Here the CDR3 reads CASSFHTEAFF. CDR3 DNA sequence: TGTGCCAGCAGCTTCCACACTGAAGCTTTCTTT.

The chain employs TRBV2 and TRBJ2-5; D might be TRBD1 or TRBD2, each matching 6 bases. Germline V CDR1 and CDR2: SNHLY, FYNNEI. The CDR3 is 12 residues long. V was clipped by 6 bases and J by 7 bases, with 12 bases between them. This CDR3 reads CASSAEGGTQYF. The DNA for the CDR3 is TGTGCCAGCAGCGCCGAGGGGGGGACCCAGTACTTC. The full variable domain, rest sourced from reference TRBV2 and TRBJ2-5, is EPEVTQTPSHQVTQMGQEVILRCVPISNHLYFYWYRQILGQKVEFLVSFYNNEISEKSEIFDDQFSVERPDGSNFTLKIRSTKLEDSAMYFCASSAEGGTQYFGPGTRLLVL.

The chain uses TRBV5-1 and TRBJ2-7; TRBD1 matches at 7 bases. The CDR3 consists of 14 residues. V shed 4 bases, J shed 2 bases, and the junction held 6 bases outside the gene matches. Germline loops: CDR1 SGHRS, CDR2 YFSETQ. CDR3 in amino acids: CASSTGTDAYEQYF. The CDR3 DNA reads as TGCGCCAGCAGCACCGGGACAGATGCCTACGAGCAGTACTTC.

In DNA form, the CDR3 reads TGCAGCGTTGTGTATGGGACGACAGAGCAGTACTTC. Its protein product is CSVVYGTTEQYF. V gene TRBV29-1 combines with J gene TRBJ2-7; possibly TRBD1 or TRBD2 for D (5 bases each). This CDR3 spans 12 amino acids. V was shortened by 4 bases and J by 7 bases, with 14 bases between the two germline ends. The germline gives CDR1 SQVTM, CDR2 ANQGSEA.

A note on this clone: One end of the junction fails to match germline, which may point to a read error. V and J are TRBV5-1 and TRBJ2-7; a possible D gene is TRBD1 (6 bases). This CDR3 is built from 16 residues. Germline assignment: CDR1 SGHRS and CDR2 YFSETQ. This CDR3 reads CASRMSVPGVVYEQYF. CDR3 bases: TGTGCCAGCAGAATGTCCGTCCCAGGGGTTGTCTACGAGCAGTACTTC.

This clone came up once. This CDR3 is CASSQDAAQETQYF. In nucleotides, the CDR3 is TGTGCCAGCAGCCAAGATGCGGCCCAAGAGACCCAGTACTTC. The chain carries TRBV7-9 and TRBJ2-5; D unresolved. V shed 5 bases and J shed 1 base, with 11 bases lying between them. CDR1 SEHNR and CDR2 FQNEAQ come from the germline V gene (reference sequence). The CDR3 length is 14 residues.

J is TRBJ2-7 and V is TRBV9; TRBD2 matches 8 bases. Germline trimming cut 4 bases from V and 6 bases from J; bases unmatched to any gene: 9. The CDR3 length is 14 residues. Germline CDR1 reads SGDLS; CDR2 reads YYNGEE. The CDR3 protein is CASSPTGGAVEQYF. The CDR3 nucleotides are TGTGCCAGCAGCCCAACCGGGGGGGCGGTCGAGCAGTACTTC.

Notes on this clone: Distinct nucleotide sequences in the sample also encode this CDR3. The V call is TRBV5-1, the J call TRBJ2-5; D is unresolved. The CDR3 is 13 amino acids. Germline V gene data show CDR1 as SGHRS and CDR2 as YFSETQ. The V end lost 2 bases, the J end lost 2 bases, and 7 bases lay between the germline ends. CDR3 sequence reads: CASSLRLQETQYF. CDR3 DNA: TGCGCCAGCAGCTTAAGGTTACAAGAGACCCAGTACTTC.

The chain employs TRBV5-8 and TRBJ1-2; D is unclear. The CDR3 spans 14 residues. V gave up 1 base and J gave up 0 bases, with 7 bases separating them. Germline V gene data show CDR1 as SGHTS and CDR2 as YDEGEE. The CDR3 protein is CASSLQGPNYGYTF. Written as DNA, the CDR3 is TGTGCCAGCAGCTTGCAAGGGCCTAACTATGGCTACACCTTC.

The genes are TRBV7-3 and TRBJ2-2; D is undetermined. Germline V lookup: CDR1 SGHTA, CDR2 FQGTGA. The CDR3 loop spans 14 amino acids. V was shortened by 5 bases and J by 2 bases, with 9 bases between the two germline ends. CDR3 sequence (DNA): TGTGCCAGCAGCGAAACTGGTAACACCGGGGAGCTGTTTTTT. Protein: CASSETGNTGELFF.

The V call is TRBV25-1, the J call TRBJ2-3, with 8 bases aligning to TRBD2. With 3 bases clipped from V and 1 base from J, the junction kept 6 bases outside the gene matches. Germline assignment: CDR1 MGHDK and CDR2 SYGVNS. The CDR3 contains 16 residues. Written as DNA, the CDR3 is TGTGCCAGCAGTGATTTGGCGGGGGGAGGCACAGATACGCAGTATTTT. It is translated as CASSDLAGGGTDTQYF.

The rearrangement uses TRBV6-5 and TRBJ1-1; D is ambiguous. Trimming removed 2 bases at V and 1 base at J, with 8 bases between. Germline CDR1 is MNHEY and CDR2 is SVGAGI. The CDR3 totals 14 residues. CDR3 DNA sequence: TGTGCCAGCAGTTACGCGGTCCGGAACACTGAAGCTTTCTTT. Protein: CASSYAVRNTEAFF.

The chain is built from TRBV7-9 and TRBJ1-3, with D maybe TRBD1 (6 bases). This CDR3 has 13 amino acids. Per germline, CDR1 SEHNR and CDR2 FQNEAQ (reference sequence). The V end lost 11 bases, the J end lost 0 bases, and 11 bases lay between the germline ends. The CDR3 DNA sequence: TGTGCCCAAGAGGGGGGCTCTGGAAACACCATATATTTT. This sequence encodes CAQEGGSGNTIYF.

The rearrangement joins TRBV19 to TRBJ2-3, with D possibly being TRBD1 or TRBD2 (5 bases each). The germline gives CDR1 LNHDA, CDR2 SQIVND (reference sequence). With 5 bases removed from V and 1 base from J, the gap between germline ends came to 13 bases. The CDR3 is made up of 15 amino acids. The CDR3 here is CASSDDRGGTDTQYF. In DNA, the CDR3 is TGTGCCAGTAGTGACGATAGGGGAGGCACAGATACGCAGTATTTT.